The 29 T cell receptor beta chains presented below share a single source sample, sequenced in a study of blood T cell repertoires in COVID-19. Sequencing was performed with immunoSEQ multiplex PCR; in TCRdb, only in-frame clones are kept and a portion is missing. The sample holds roughly 130,000 clones, about 83% seen once. Material for sequencing was peripheral blood. The receptors were sampled from a man in his forties with active or convalescent COVID-19.

This chain joins TRBV7-2 and TRBJ2-7; the match to TRBD1 covers 8 bases. This CDR3 region has 14 residues. The germline CDR1 and CDR2 sequences are SGHTA and FQGNSA. The junction had 8 bases not matched to a gene; V was cut back by 5 bases and J by 5 bases. The CDR3 spells CASSPRTGTHEQYF. The CDR3 nucleotides are TGTGCCAGCAGCCCCCGGACAGGGACGCACGAGCAGTACTTC.

The chain couples TRBV6-2 or TRBV6-3 to TRBJ2-5; 8 nucleotides align to TRBD2. The V and J ends lost 6 bases and 7 bases, in that order; junction bases with no gene match: 16. Germline CDR1 is MNHEY and CDR2 is SVGEGT. The CDR3 is made up of 16 amino acids. As DNA, the CDR3 is TGTGCCAGCAGGCCTACCTCAGCGGGGGACGTAGGGACCCAGTACTTC. It codes for CASRPTSAGDVGTQYF.

A few counts support this clone. The chain uses TRBV5-1 and TRBJ2-5, with TRBD2 identical over 8 bases. This CDR3 contains 15 residues. Germline CDR1 SGHRS, CDR2 YFSETQ. V shed 0 bases and J 1 base; nucleotides not matched to a gene: 2. CDR3 nucleotide sequence: TGCGCCAGCAGCTTGGGGCGGGGGGCCCAAGAGACCCAGTACTTC. Protein: CASSLGRGAQETQYF.

The chain recombines TRBV7-2 with TRBJ1-1; D is perhaps TRBD1 (5 bases). The CDR3 runs to 17 residues. The V and J ends lost 2 bases and 1 base respectively, with 17 bases between them. Germline lookup yields CDR1 SGHTA and CDR2 FQGNSA. Written as DNA, the CDR3 is TGTGCCAGCAGCTTAATCGGAACAGGCGGGAAGAACACTGAAGCTTTCTTT. It codes for CASSLIGTGGKNTEAFF.

The genes are TRBV5-4 and TRBJ2-3, with no clear D. The CDR3 length is 16 residues. Germline V gene lookup returns CDR1 SGHNT and CDR2 YYREEE (reference sequence). V shed 0 bases and J shed 0 bases, with 11 bases lying between them. DNA of the CDR3: TGTGCCAGCAGCTTGGCGCTAGTCTCTAGCACAGATACGCAGTATTTT. Encoded protein: CASSLALVSSTDTQYF.

V gene TRBV28 combines with J gene TRBJ2-1; the D gene is possibly TRBD2 (6 bases). The CDR3 runs to 13 residues. V was clipped by 6 bases and J by 11 bases, with 17 bases between them. From germline, CDR1 is MDHEN and CDR2 SYDVKM. CDR3 sequence reads: CASRMTSTAKQFF. CDR3 bases: TGTGCCAGCAGGATGACTAGTACCGCAAAGCAGTTCTTC.

The chain recombines TRBV18 with TRBJ1-3; 9 bases match TRBD1. CDR3 size: 15 residues. Germline CDR1 is KGHSH and CDR2 is LQKENI. The V and J ends lost 5 bases and 5 bases, in that order; junction bases with no gene match: 7. The DNA of the CDR3 is TGTGCCAGCTCAGGTCCCGGGACAGGGAGAAACACCATATATTTT. Its protein is CASSGPGTGRNTIYF.

The V call is TRBV4-1, the J call TRBJ1-2, with 7 bases identical to TRBD1. With V trimmed by 1 base and J by 6 bases, 5 bases remained unmatched. The CDR3 totals 14 residues. Per the germline V gene, CDR1 is MGHRA and CDR2 is YSYEKL. In DNA form, the CDR3 reads TGCGCCAGCAGCCAAGGTGACAGGGCCCATGGCTACACCTTC. This gives the protein CASSQGDRAHGYTF.

The V and J genes are TRBV27 and TRBJ2-2; D remains unclear. The germline V and J ends were trimmed by 3 bases and 4 bases, with 9 bases remaining between them. Germline CDR1 reads MNHEY; CDR2 reads SMNVEV (reference sequence). The CDR3 totals 14 residues. The CDR3 reads CASSFRESTGELFF. CDR3 sequence (DNA): TGTGCCAGCAGTTTTCGCGAGTCCACCGGGGAGCTGTTTTTT.

This clone was counted a single time. The chain uses TRBV29-1 and TRBJ2-1; 10 bases line up with TRBD2. The CDR3 runs to 14 residues. V was pared by 6 bases and J by 5 bases, with 7 bases of the junction left unmatched. The germline CDR1 and CDR2 sequences are SQVTM and ANQGSEA. CDR3 amino acids: CSVKLAGMHNEQFF. DNA of the CDR3: TGCAGCGTCAAACTAGCGGGGATGCACAATGAGCAGTTCTTC.

The chain joins TRBV29-1 to TRBJ1-1, with 7 positions matching TRBD1. Unmatched junction bases numbered 3, after V lost 4 bases and J lost 1 base. The CDR3 consists of 13 residues. Germline V CDR1 and CDR2: SQVTM, ANQGSEA. CDR3 DNA sequence: TGCAGCGTTGTAGGGGACAGGAACACTGAAGCTTTCTTT. Translated, it gives CSVVGDRNTEAFF. Together with reference TRBV29-1 and TRBJ1-1, the CDR3 gives the full variable domain: SAVISQKPSRDICQRGTSLTIQCQVDSQVTMMFWYRQQPGQSLTLIATANQGSEATYESGFVIDKFPISRPNLTFSTLTVSNMSPEDSSIYLCSVVGDRNTEAFFGQGTRLTVV.

This rearrangement joins TRBV5-5 to TRBJ1-1, with 9 bases aligning to TRBD1. The CDR3 runs 12 residues. CDR1 and CDR2 from the germline V gene are SGHKS and YYEKEE (reference sequence). V was clipped by 4 bases and J by 10 bases; unmatched bases: 5. CDR3 residues: CASSTGTGLAFF. In nucleotides, the CDR3 is TGTGCCAGCAGCACCGGGACAGGGTTAGCTTTCTTT.

The J gene is TRBJ2-2, the V gene TRBV7-6, with TRBD1 matching 11 bases. Germline assignment: CDR1 SGHVS and CDR2 FNYEAQ. The CDR3 covers 16 residues. With 3 bases clipped from V and 7 bases from J, the junction kept 7 bases outside the gene matches. The CDR3 is CASSFQDRGRSGELFF. CDR3 in DNA: TGTGCCAGCAGCTTTCAGGACAGGGGGCGAAGCGGGGAGCTGTTTTTT.

This sequence joins TRBV28 and TRBJ2-7, with 11 positions matching TRBD1. The CDR3 sequence is 14 residues long. Trimming at V came to 6 bases and at J to 7 bases, leaving 8 bases not matched to a gene. Germline V gene sequence: CDR1 MDHEN, CDR2 SYDVKM. CDR3 bases: TGTGCCAGCAGCAAATCCGGGACAGGGGGTGAGCAGTACTTC. Amino acid sequence: CASSKSGTGGEQYF.

The J gene is TRBJ2-3, the V gene TRBV6-5; D possibly corresponds to TRBD2 (6 bases). Germline V gene lookup returns CDR1 MNHEY and CDR2 SVGAGI. V shed 6 bases and J shed 2 bases, with 12 bases lying between them. This CDR3 region has 14 residues. In nucleotides, the CDR3 is TGTGCCAGCAGACGGGAGAGAAACACAGATACGCAGTATTTT. It translates to CASRRERNTDTQYF.

The V call is TRBV19, the J call TRBJ1-5; no clear D gene. The CDR3 spans 13 residues. V was shortened by 5 bases and J by 5 bases, with 10 bases between the two germline ends. Germline lookup yields CDR1 LNHDA and CDR2 SQIVND (reference sequence). The chain's CDR3 is CASSYRSDQPQHF. For the CDR3, the DNA is TGTGCCAGTAGTTACCGTTCGGATCAGCCCCAGCATTTT.

J is TRBJ1-1 and V is TRBV6-5, with 7 bases matching TRBD1. V lost 4 bases and J lost 2; bases outside the gene matches: 7. The CDR3 loop spans 15 amino acids. Per germline, CDR1 MNHEY and CDR2 SVGAGI. CDR3 sequence (DNA): TGTGCCAGCAGTTCACAGGGGCTAGTCAACACTGAAGCTTTCTTT. Translating it yields CASSSQGLVNTEAFF.

Here the CDR3 reads CASSYIRQTNTEAFF. DNA for the CDR3: TGTGCCAGCAGTTACATCCGACAAACGAACACTGAAGCTTTCTTT. This sequence joins TRBV6-6 and TRBJ1-1; D call uncertain. The V and J ends lost 2 bases and 1 base respectively, with 11 bases between them. This CDR3 is built from 15 residues. CDR1 is MNHNY, CDR2 SVGAGI, per germline (reference sequence).

This clone has just one count. J is TRBJ2-7 and V is TRBV25-1, with 7 bases fitting TRBD2. CDR1 MGHDK and CDR2 SYGVNS come from the germline V gene. The CDR3 extends over 13 amino acids. J was trimmed by 6 bases and V by 5 bases; bases with no gene match: 7. The CDR3 region has the DNA TGTGCCAGCAGTTCCGAGGGGAGGGTCGAGCAGTACTTC. Protein: CASSSEGRVEQYF.

V gene TRBV10-3 combines with J gene TRBJ1-1; D possibly corresponds to TRBD1 (5 bases). V lost 8 bases and J lost 4, with 17 bases in between. This CDR3 spans 14 amino acids. Looked up from germline, CDR1 is ENHRY and CDR2 is SYGVKD. The CDR3 protein is CAIGWGLSGTEAFF. As DNA, the CDR3 is TGTGCCATCGGCTGGGGACTCTCGGGCACTGAAGCTTTCTTT.

This chain links TRBV5-5 with TRBJ1-2, with a tentative D call TRBD1 (5 bases). Trimming stripped 5 bases from V and 4 bases from J, with 12 bases between. CDR1 and CDR2 from the germline V gene are SGHKS and YYEKEE (reference sequence). CDR3 size: 13 residues. The CDR3 loop is CASRGGLSYGYTF. CDR3 sequence (DNA): TGTGCCAGCAGGGGGGGACTTTCCTATGGCTACACCTTC.

This chain connects TRBV7-8 to TRBJ1-5; possibly TRBD1 for D (6 bases). Germline CDR1 SGHVS, CDR2 FQNEAQ. The V end lost 4 bases, the J end lost 1 base, and 8 bases lay between the germline ends. The CDR3 has 14 residues. CDR3 residues: CASSWTESNQPQHF. CDR3 DNA: TGTGCCAGCAGCTGGACAGAGAGCAATCAGCCCCAGCATTTT.

Only one count was recorded for this clone. The chain recombines TRBV9 with TRBJ1-6, with TRBD1 matching 8 bases. Germline V gene data show CDR1 as SGDLS and CDR2 as YYNGEE. This CDR3 has 14 residues. J was trimmed by 7 bases and V by 3 bases; bases with no gene match: 3. For the CDR3, the DNA is TGTGCCAGCAGCGGGACAGGGTACAATTCACCCCTCCACTTT. This encodes CASSGTGYNSPLHF. Combining the CDR3 with reference TRBV9 and TRBJ1-6 gives the whole variable domain DSGVTQTPKHLITATGQRVTLRCSPRSGDLSVYWYQQSLDQGLQFLIQYYNGEERAKGNILERFSAQQFPDLHSELNLSSLELGDSALYFCASSGTGYNSPLHFGNGTRLTVT.

This sequence joins TRBV3-1 (or the pseudogene TRBV3-2) and TRBJ2-2, with 7 bases fitting TRBD1. Germline assignment: CDR1 LGHDT and CDR2 YNNKEL (reference sequence). The CDR3 runs 14 residues. With 7 bases clipped from V and 5 bases from J, the junction kept 7 bases outside the gene matches. This chain's CDR3 is CASISRGNTGELFF. The CDR3 DNA reads TGTGCCAGCATTTCCAGGGGGAATACCGGGGAGCTGTTTTTT.

The genes are TRBV6-5 and TRBJ1-2; tentative D call: TRBD1 (5 bases). Germline loops: CDR1 MNHEY, CDR2 SVGAGI. Between the trimmed V and J ends, which lost 5 bases and 7 bases, there was a span of 14 bases. This CDR3 region has 13 residues. The CDR3 is CASSLGGVSGYTF. In nucleotides, the CDR3 is TGTGCCAGCAGTCTCGGAGGGGTTAGTGGCTACACCTTC.

The table lists this clone with a few counts. The gene calls are TRBV4-1 and TRBJ2-2; 8 bases line up with TRBD2. Germline V gene lookup returns CDR1 MGHRA and CDR2 YSYEKL. The J segment lost 6 bases and the V segment lost 3 bases, leaving 9 bases of the junction unmatched. This CDR3 spans 16 amino acids. The CDR3 DNA is TGCGCCAGCAGCCAGCTGTGGGGACTAGGGGCCGGGGAGCTGTTTTTT. This encodes CASSQLWGLGAGELFF.

The genes are TRBV11-2 and TRBJ2-5, with 7 nucleotides matching TRBD1. The CDR3 totals 18 residues. The ends lost 1 base at V and 8 bases at J; junction bases unmatched: 19. Germline-derived CDR1 and CDR2 are SGHAT and FQNNGV. Here the CDR3 reads CASSLVAHTGVKKRTQYF. As DNA, the CDR3 is TGTGCCAGCAGCTTAGTAGCGCACACAGGGGTAAAGAAGAGAACCCAGTACTTC.

The chain uses TRBV5-5 and TRBJ1-5; a weak D match, TRBD1 (6 bases). CDR3 length equals 17 residues. Germline loops: CDR1 SGHKS, CDR2 YYEKEE (reference sequence). Trimming cost V 4 bases and J 6 bases, with 23 bases left between them. In DNA form, the CDR3 reads TGTGCCAGCAGCCTCGGGTGGGGTACAGGGAATTTTCAGCCCCAGCATTTT. It is translated as CASSLGWGTGNFQPQHF.

The CDR3 nucleotides are TGTGCCAGCAGTTTCGGGGACAGGAACACTGAAGCTTTCTTT. It is translated as CASSFGDRNTEAFF. J is TRBJ1-1 and V is TRBV28, with 7 bases fitting TRBD1. This CDR3 spans 14 amino acids. The germline V gene has CDR1 MDHEN and CDR2 SYDVKM. V lost 3 bases to trimming and J lost 1 base; unmatched junction nucleotides: 2.